This T cell receptor beta chain came from a study of OX40 agonist ivuxolimab in advanced cancers. Across the study: Hepatocellular carcinoma, melanoma, renal cell or head and neck cancer occurred in dose-escalation patients. Antecedent anti-PD-1, anti-PD-L1 or anti-CTLA-4 therapy was permissible, with roughly 40% having received some.

Findings and limits, study-wide: Clonal expansion among partial responders at 0.1-3.0 mg/kg ranked near the lowest.

Any history of autoimmune disease or systemic immunosuppression disqualified patients. Trimming took 2 bases from V and 3 from J, leaving 3 bases between them. The CDR3 extends over 12 amino acids. Germline lookup yields CDR1 SEHNR and CDR2 FQNEAQ (reference sequence). This clone was picked up one time. As yet, its antigen is unknown. The sample contains more than one DNA sequence encoding this CDR3. Clones were read by immunoSEQ multiplex PCR, and TCRdb kept only the in-frame ones, dropping some. The table records about 99,000 clones, roughly 91% of them present only once. The sample here was CD4+ or CD8+ T cells sorted from blood, taken in a trial of the OX40 agonist ivuxolimab. The sequence was collected from an adult with an advanced solid tumor such as melanoma, head and neck, liver or kidney cancer. The chain links TRBV7-9 to TRBJ2-3; D is uncertain. The DNA for the CDR3 is TGTGCCAGCAGCTTAATTACAGATACGCAGTATTTT. It codes for CASSLITDTQYF.